These T cell receptor beta chains were read from a single sample in a study of T-cell reconstitution after alpha-beta-depleted transplantation in children. TCRdb called the PCR reads again in MiXCR, with one record for every CDR3 protein. In the table there are some 590,000 distinct CDR3 sequences, about 10% of which are singletons. The sequenced sample was PBMCs from the stem cell graft donor, obtained from the stem cell graft. These receptor sequences come from a human donor who donated a stem cell graft to a child with acute myeloid leukemia. CDR3s include the opening cysteine and the closing phenylalanine or tryptophan. The order of the fields is V gene, clone size, D gene, J gene, CDR3 protein, CDR3 DNA. D genes are given only for firm matches. Clone sizes are given selectively: once, few, many, or a class where the clone is expanded.

>TRBV5-5|many|TRBD2|TRBJ2-1
CASSPGLAVRGEQFF
TGTGCCAGCAGCCCCGGACTAGCGGTACGGGGTGAGCAGTTCTTC
>TRBV20-1|NA|NA|TRBJ2-3
CSALLAGSTDTQYF
TGCAGTGCCCTCCTGGCGGGTAGCACAGATACGCAGTATTTT
>TRBV6-2/TRBV6-3|NA|TRBD2|TRBJ2-1
CASSYSRSGLRLAGYNEQFF
TGTGCCAGCAGTTACTCAAGGAGCGGGTTGAGACTAGCGGGGTACAATGAGCAGTTCTTC
>TRBV4-2|many|NA|TRBJ2-1
CASSQIRTESSYNEQFF
TGTGCCAGCAGCCAAATCCGGACAGAGAGCTCCTACAATGAGCAGTTCTTC
>TRBV4-2|NA|NA|TRBJ1-5
CASSQDGRRDQPHHF
TGTGCCAGCAGCCAAGATGGCAGGCGGGATCAGCCCCACCATTTT
>TRBV7-9|many|TRBD1|TRBJ2-3
CASSFRRGRLDTQYF
TGTGCCAGCAGCTTTCGCAGGGGGCGACTAGATACGCAGTATTTT
>TRBV20-1|few|NA|TRBJ1-3
CSARGDRISGNTIYF
TGCAGTGCTAGGGGAGACAGGATCTCTGGAAACACCATATATTTT
>TRBV12-3/TRBV12-4|NA|NA|TRBJ2-7
CASSLRAAGNYEQYF
TGTGCCAGCAGTCTCCGGGCCGCGGGGAACTACGAGCAGTACTTC
>TRBV5-1|many|NA|TRBJ2-2
CASSQSLGGELFF
TGCGCCAGCAGCCAATCCTTGGGCGGGGAGCTGTTTTTT
>TRBV7-2|few|TRBD1|TRBJ1-1
CASSTPTGYTEAFF
TGTGCCAGCAGCACCCCGACAGGGTACACTGAAGCTTTCTTT
>TRBV29-1|few|TRBD2|TRBJ2-7
CSVQLAGAGSEQYF
TGCAGCGTCCAACTAGCGGGAGCTGGTAGTGAGCAGTACTTC
>TRBV10-3|NA|TRBD2|TRBJ2-7
CAIRPKVDTSGRGWSVEQYF
TGTGCCATCAGGCCCAAAGTAGATACTAGCGGGAGAGGTTGGTCGGTCGAGCAGTACTTC
>TRBV12-5|NA|TRBD1|TRBJ2-4
CASAPGTGLAKNIQYF
TGTGCTAGTGCCCCAGGGACAGGACTAGCCAAAAACATTCAGTACTTC
>TRBV15|few|NA|TRBJ2-5
CATSRDVIVKTQYF
TGTGCCACCAGCAGAGATGTGATAGTCAAGACCCAGTACTTC
>TRBV28|many|TRBD2|TRBJ2-3
CATLTPSGREGADTQYF
TGTGCCACCCTAACCCCTAGCGGGAGGGAGGGCGCAGATACGCAGTATTTT
>TRBV10-3|few|NA|TRBJ2-1
CAIRGDSSSYNEQFF
TGTGCCATCAGGGGGGACTCCAGCTCCTACAATGAGCAGTTCTTC
>TRBV11-2|NA|TRBD2|TRBJ2-3
CASSLLAGGRRGFADTQYF
TGTGCCAGCAGCCTACTAGCGGGAGGCCGGAGGGGTTTCGCAGATACGCAGTATTTT
>TRBV7-2|NA|TRBD2|TRBJ2-1
CASSSSTSGSNEQFF
TGTGCCAGCAGCTCCTCGACTAGCGGGAGCAATGAGCAGTTCTTC
>TRBV25-1|many|TRBD1|TRBJ2-7
CASSGTGQGAREQYF
TGTGCCAGCAGTGGGACGGGACAGGGGGCGCGGGAGCAGTACTTC
>TRBV6-2/TRBV6-3|NA|TRBD1|TRBJ2-1
CASSYVVDRGDDNEQFF
TGTGCCAGCAGTTACGTCGTCGACAGGGGGGATGACAATGAGCAGTTCTTC
>TRBV19|few|NA|TRBJ2-7
CASADYLMREQYF
TGTGCCAGTGCGGACTACCTCATGCGAGAGCAGTACTTC
>TRBV29-1|NA|NA|TRBJ2-1
CSVEEGRGGSSYNEQFF
TGCAGCGTTGAAGAAGGGAGGGGGGGGTCCTCCTACAATGAGCAGTTCTTC
>TRBV20-1|NA|TRBD2|TRBJ2-5
CSARAGDLQEAQYF
TGCAGTGCTAGGGCGGGAGACCTCCAAGAGGCCCAGTACTTC
>TRBV12-3/TRBV12-4|many|TRBD1|TRBJ1-1
CASRRQGGNPEAFF
TGTGCCAGCAGGCGACAGGGCGGGAACCCTGAAGCTTTCTTT
>TRBV6-2/TRBV6-3|many|NA|TRBJ2-5
CASSYGAGTQYF
TGTGCCAGCAGTTACGGTGCGGGGACCCAGTACTTC
>TRBV25-1|NA|TRBD2|TRBJ2-5
CASSDPIAGGETQYF
TGTGCCAGCAGTGACCCCATAGCGGGAGGGGAGACCCAGTACTTC
>TRBV5-1|many|TRBD2|TRBJ2-2
CASSLRTSGSGSGELFF
TGCGCCAGCAGCCTCCGGACTAGCGGGAGCGGATCCGGGGAGCTGTTTTTT
>TRBV12-3/TRBV12-4|NA|NA|TRBJ2-4
CASSLGRGPRIQYF
TGTGCCAGCAGTTTAGGACGGGGCCCTCGAATTCAGTACTTC
>TRBV28|many|NA|TRBJ2-1
CASSFSWGEFF
TGTGCCAGCAGTTTCTCCTGGGGGGAGTTCTTC
>TRBV20-1|few|NA|TRBJ1-1
CSASVSSRGRNTEAFF
TGCAGTGCTAGTGTTTCTTCTCGGGGGAGGAACACTGAAGCTTTCTTT
>TRBV6-2/TRBV6-3|NA|NA|TRBJ1-2
CASSSTASGGYTF
TGTGCCAGCAGTTCGACAGCCTCGGGGGGCTACACCTTC
>TRBV7-2|many|NA|TRBJ2-1
CASSPKAGLPIEQFF
TGTGCCAGCAGCCCCAAGGCCGGTCTCCCAATCGAGCAGTTCTTC
>TRBV24-1|NA|NA|TRBJ2-7
CATSADGLGEQYF
TGTGCCACCAGTGCGGACGGGTTAGGCGAGCAGTACTTC
>TRBV20-1|many|TRBD2|TRBJ2-7
CSARLAGTYEQYF
TGCAGTGCCAGACTAGCGGGGACCTACGAGCAGTACTTC
>TRBV20-1|few|TRBD2|TRBJ2-2
CSARGGTREGPGELFF
TGCAGTGCTAGAGGTGGAACGAGGGAGGGCCCCGGGGAGCTGTTTTTT
>TRBV4-3|few|NA|TRBJ2-5
CASSQGQGAGVGETQYF
TGCGCCAGCAGCCAAGGACAGGGAGCGGGAGTAGGGGAGACCCAGTACTTC
>TRBV6-2/TRBV6-3|few|TRBD2|TRBJ2-1
CASSYPTSGVNNEQFF
TGTGCCAGCAGTTACCCGACTAGCGGAGTTAACAATGAGCAGTTCTTC
>TRBV7-2|NA|TRBD1|TRBJ2-7
CASSPRGQGTGEQYF
TGTGCCAGCAGCCCAAGGGGACAGGGAACGGGCGAGCAGTACTTC
>TRBV2|few|NA|TRBJ2-7
CASIDSYEQYF
TGTGCCAGCATTGACTCCTACGAGCAGTACTTC
>TRBV7-8|NA|TRBD1|TRBJ2-2
CASSSGPGTGTGELFF
TGTGCCAGCAGCTCCGGTCCCGGGACAGGGACCGGGGAGCTGTTTTTT
>TRBV6-5|NA|NA|TRBJ1-3
CASSYRESSGNTIYF
TGTGCCAGCAGTTACAGGGAGAGCTCTGGAAACACCATATATTTT